This T cell receptor (beta chain) was identified during a study of T-cell memory formation after mild COVID-19. In its sample, this clonotype was seen a few times. This CDR3 contains 17 residues. V lost 0 bases, J lost 4 bases, and 19 bases lay in between. Germline CDR1 and CDR2: DFQATT and SNEGSKA (reference sequence). TCRdb reanalysed the 5' RACE reads using MiXCR and keeps one entry per CDR3 protein. The table has approximately 300,000 distinct CDR3 sequences, more than 15% seen once. The gene calls are TRBV20-1 and TRBJ2-1, with D tentatively TRBD1 (6 bases). Sequencing was done on a sample of PBMCs or a T cell subset sorted from them (not recorded which). The clonotype was recovered from a man between 18 and 29 years old who had mild COVID-19 (a few samples of this study predate the infection). Cell type and time point are not known. CDR3 nucleotides: TGCAGTGCTAGAGATGCGGCCCAGGGGACCCTTTACAATGAGCAGTTCTTC. Protein product: CSARDAAQGTLYNEQFF.